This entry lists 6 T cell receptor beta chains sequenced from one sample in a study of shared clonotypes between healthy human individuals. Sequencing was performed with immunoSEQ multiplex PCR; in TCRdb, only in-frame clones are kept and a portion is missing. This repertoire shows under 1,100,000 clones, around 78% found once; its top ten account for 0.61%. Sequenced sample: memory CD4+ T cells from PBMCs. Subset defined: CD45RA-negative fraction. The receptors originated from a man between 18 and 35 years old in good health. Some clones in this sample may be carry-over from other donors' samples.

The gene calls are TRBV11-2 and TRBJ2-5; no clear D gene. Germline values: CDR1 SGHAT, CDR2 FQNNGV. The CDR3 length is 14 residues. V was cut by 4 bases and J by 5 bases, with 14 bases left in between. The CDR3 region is CASSSRTFGETQYF. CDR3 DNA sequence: TGTGCCAGCAGCTCCCGGACCTTCGGGGAGACCCAGTACTTC.

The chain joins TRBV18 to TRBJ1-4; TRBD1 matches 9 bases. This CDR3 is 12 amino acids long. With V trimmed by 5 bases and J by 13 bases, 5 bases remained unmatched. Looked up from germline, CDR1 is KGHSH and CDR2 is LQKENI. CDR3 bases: TGTGCCAGCTCATCCGGACAGGGGAGACTGTTTTTT. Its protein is CASSSGQGRLFF.

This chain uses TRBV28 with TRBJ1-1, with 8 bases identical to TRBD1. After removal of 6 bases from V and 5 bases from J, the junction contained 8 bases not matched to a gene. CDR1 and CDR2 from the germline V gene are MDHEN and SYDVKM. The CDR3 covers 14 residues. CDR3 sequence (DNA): TGTGCCAGCAGAGACAGGGGTGGTGGGACTGAAGCTTTCTTT. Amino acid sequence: CASRDRGGGTEAFF. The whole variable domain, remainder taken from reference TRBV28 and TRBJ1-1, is DVKVTQSSRYLVKRTGEKVFLECVQDMDHENMFWYRQDPGLGLRLIYFSYDVKMKEKGDIPEGYSVSREKKERFSLILESASTNQTSMYLCASRDRGGGTEAFFGQGTRLTVV.

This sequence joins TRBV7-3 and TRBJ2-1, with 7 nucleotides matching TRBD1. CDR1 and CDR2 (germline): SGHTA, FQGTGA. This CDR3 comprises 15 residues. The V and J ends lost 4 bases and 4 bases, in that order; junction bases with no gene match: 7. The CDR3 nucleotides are TGTGCCAGCAGCTACTCGGGACAGTTTTACAATGAGCAGTTCTTC. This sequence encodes CASSYSGQFYNEQFF.

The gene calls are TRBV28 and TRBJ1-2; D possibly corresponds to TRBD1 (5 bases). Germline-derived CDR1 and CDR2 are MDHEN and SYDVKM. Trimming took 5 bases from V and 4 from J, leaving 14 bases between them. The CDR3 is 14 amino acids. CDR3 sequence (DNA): TGTGCCAGCAGTATAACCGGGACGGTCTATGGCTACACCTTC. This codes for CASSITGTVYGYTF.

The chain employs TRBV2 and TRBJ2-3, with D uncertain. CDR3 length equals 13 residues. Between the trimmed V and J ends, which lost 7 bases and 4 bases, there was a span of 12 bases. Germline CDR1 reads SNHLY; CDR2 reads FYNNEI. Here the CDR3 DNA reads TGTGCCAGCAAGCTATCGACGGCAGATACGCAGTATTTT. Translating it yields CASKLSTADTQYF.